Below are 26 T cell receptor beta chains sequenced from a single sample in a study of tumor-infiltrating lymphocytes in primary liver carcinoma. The input was about 500 ng total RNA; TCR beta cDNA was made from it with a constant-region primer. TCR beta libraries came from three nested multiplex PCR rounds using slightly modified ARM-PCR. Two initial PCR rounds of roughly 10 cycles each paired TRBV1-TRBV30 forward primers with a C-beta reverse primer. Using its own MiXCR run on the multiplex PCR reads, TCRdb lists one record per CDR3 protein. The table has 150,000 to 200,000 distinct CDR3 sequences, over 50% seen once; the top ten hold about 70%. It was unsorted whole blood that yielded blood RNA, and germline DNA was also extracted. Sequencing input: peripheral blood. These receptors all come from a man aged 35 to 55 with primary liver carcinoma and hepatitis B virus infection.

The V and J genes are TRBV6-7 and TRBJ2-1; D not resolved. TRBV6-7 is filed as an ORF, its function uncertain. The CDR3 consists of 18 residues. The V end lost 5 bases, the J end lost 8 bases, and 28 bases lay between the germline ends. CDR3 in amino acids: CASSRLANSLTNRDEQFF. In DNA, the CDR3 is TGTGCCAGCAGTCGCCTCGCGAACAGTCTTACAAACCGGGATGAGCAGTTCTTC.

Worth noting for this clonotype: Without the conserved terminal phenylalanine or tryptophan, this CDR3 likely stems from a read error. The chain links TRBV29-1 to TRBJ2-3, with D maybe TRBD2 (5 bases). The V gene's germline CDR1 is SQVTM and CDR2 ANQGSEA. CDR3 length equals 12 residues. The CDR3 is CSVEVNGDTQYS. The DNA for the CDR3 is TGTAGCGTTGAGGTTAATGGAGATACGCAGTATTCT.

This clonotype occurred a few times. The chain links TRBV28 to TRBJ2-6; D remains ambiguous. The CDR3 loop spans 14 amino acids. Germline V gene data show CDR1 as MDHEN and CDR2 as SYDVKM. The ends were cut back, 3 bases at V and 6 bases at J, with 9 bases in the middle. The DNA for the CDR3 is TGTGCCAGCAGTTTGACTGGTCCGGCCAACGTCCTGACTTTC. Translation gives CASSLTGPANVLTF.

This clonotype was counted a single time. The genes are TRBV14 and TRBJ1-2; D gene ambiguous. The CDR3 is 13 residues long. Between the trimmed V and J ends, which lost 4 bases and 3 bases, there was a span of 9 bases. Germline assignment: CDR1 SGHDN and CDR2 FVKESK. CDR3 amino acids: CASSLLPDYGYTF. The CDR3 DNA reads as TGTGCCAGCAGCCTCCTGCCGGACTATGGCTACACCTTC.

About this clonotype itself: The junction and the germline gene differ at one end; a read error may be behind it. This chain links TRBV6-6 with TRBJ2-7; TRBD2 aligns across 7 bases. CDR1 and CDR2 (germline): MNHNY, SVGAGI (reference sequence). The CDR3 is 17 residues long. CDR3 sequence: CASNSLAVEEREHEHYF. The CDR3 DNA sequence: TGTGCCAGCAATTCCCTGGCGGTTGAGGAGCGGGAACACGAGCACTACTTC.

Concerning this clonotype itself: Sequence at one end of the junction differs from germline and may be a read error. The V and J genes are TRBV11-2 and TRBJ2-3, with TRBD1 as a possible D gene (6 bases). CDR3 length: 16 residues. The germline V gene has CDR1 SGHAT and CDR2 FQNNGV. The CDR3, as DNA: TGTGCCAGCCGCTTAGTCGGGACATCTATCACAGATACGCAGTATTTT. Protein product: CASRLVGTSITDTQYF.

Only a few counts were recorded for this clonotype. V and J are TRBV12-3 or TRBV12-4 and TRBJ2-7; D gene ambiguous. V lost 1 base, J lost 3 bases, and 4 bases lay in between. This CDR3 comprises 12 residues. This CDR3 is CASSLEGYEQYF. Here the CDR3 DNA reads TGTGCCAGCAGTTTAGAAGGCTACGAGCAGTACTTC.

Of note for this clonotype: The CDR3 does not close with the conserved phenylalanine or tryptophan, likely indicating a read error. The chain carries TRBV30 and TRBJ1-2; D is unresolved. Germline CDR1 reads GTSNPN; CDR2 reads SVGIG (reference sequence). CDR3 size: 12 residues. V lost 4 bases to trimming and J lost 4 bases, with 10 bases between them. CDR3 region: CAWNTQSYGYTS. The CDR3 DNA reads TGTGCCTGGAATACACAGAGCTATGGCTACACCTCC.

Worth noting for this clonotype: This may come from a read error, since a much larger clone is one base off. This chain uses TRBV12-3 or TRBV12-4 with TRBJ1-5; D not resolved. CDR3 length: 16 amino acids. The chain's CDR3 is CASSLGAGKGNRPQHF. Written as DNA, the CDR3 is TGTGCCAGCAGTTTAGGTGCTGGGAAGGGTAATCGGCCCCAGCATTTT.

To note about this clonotype: One junction end disagrees with the germline gene, perhaps due to a read error. V and J are TRBV6-2 or TRBV6-3 and TRBJ2-1; tentative D call: TRBD1 (5 bases). Per the germline V gene, CDR1 is MNHEY and CDR2 is SVGEGT. The CDR3 contains 12 residues. The CDR3 loop is CAGSYKGNEQFF. For the CDR3, the DNA is TGTGCCGGCAGTTATAAGGGGAATGAGCAGTTCTTC.

This chain joins TRBV11-2 and TRBJ1-1; D gene ambiguous. Germline assignment: CDR1 SGHAT and CDR2 FQNNGV. There are 13 residues in the CDR3. The V and J ends lost 1 base and 4 bases respectively, with 7 bases between them. CDR3 region: CASSLGVVTEAFF. CDR3 bases: TGTGCCAGCAGCTTAGGCGTGGTCACTGAAGCTTTCTTT.

The rearrangement joins TRBV4-1 to TRBJ2-6; no definite D call. Between the trimmed V and J ends, which lost 6 bases and 2 bases, there was a span of 17 bases. This CDR3 spans 17 amino acids. CDR1 MGHRA and CDR2 YSYEKL come from the germline V gene. The CDR3 spells CASRPTLLSAGANVLTF. CDR3 sequence (DNA): TGCGCCAGCAGACCCACCTTACTATCGGCTGGGGCCAACGTCCTGACTTTC.

Comments on this clonotype: The missing conserved phenylalanine or tryptophan at the end of this CDR3 makes a read error likely. V usage is TRBV5-4 and J usage is TRBJ2-1; TRBD2 agrees at 7 bases. The junction had 9 bases not matched to a gene; V was cut back by 3 bases and J by 6 bases. The CDR3 runs to 15 residues. Germline-derived CDR1 and CDR2 are SGHNT and YYREEE (reference sequence). The CDR3 region has the DNA TGTGCCAGCAGCTCCGGGGGGATTGGGGGCAATGAGCAGTTCTCC. Its translation is CASSSGGIGGNEQFS.

The chain joins TRBV6-5 to TRBJ2-7; weak D call: TRBD1 (5 bases). Germline CDR1 MNHEY, CDR2 SVGAGI. The CDR3 consists of 15 residues. V gave up 0 bases and J gave up 5 bases, with 14 bases separating them. Written as DNA, the CDR3 is TGTGCCAGCAGTTACTCGAAACAGGCGAAGCACGAGCAGTACTTC. Its protein product is CASSYSKQAKHEQYF.

This clonotype was found once. This may arise from a read error, as a much more abundant clone is one base away. This rearrangement joins TRBV6-1 to TRBJ2-7; TRBD2 agrees at 8 bases. Germline lookup yields CDR1 MNHNS and CDR2 SASEGT. The CDR3 sequence is 15 residues long. In DNA form, the CDR3 reads TGTGTCAGCAGTGAAAAAGCGGGAGAGACCGACGAGCAGTACTTC. It yields the protein CVSSEKAGETDEQYF.

This chain uses TRBV6-5 with TRBJ2-5; D not certain. From germline, CDR1 is MNHEY and CDR2 SVGAGI. This CDR3 is built from 13 residues. CDR3 coding DNA: TGTGCTTCCCAGAAGGTTAACCAAGAGACCCAGTACTTC. It is translated as CASQKVNQETQYF.

The chain links TRBV10-3 to TRBJ2-7; the match to TRBD2 covers 8 bases. CDR1 and CDR2 from the germline V gene are ENHRY and SYGVKD. V shed 7 bases and J 6 bases; nucleotides not matched to a gene: 8. CDR3 length: 13 residues. The chain's CDR3 is CAIKPGLAGEQYF. CDR3 nucleotides: TGTGCCATCAAACCAGGACTAGCCGGCGAGCAGTACTTC.

The V gene is TRBV4-1, the J gene TRBJ1-4; D remains unclear. The germline V and J ends were trimmed by 0 bases and 4 bases, with 12 bases remaining between them. Germline values: CDR1 MGHRA, CDR2 YSYEKL. The CDR3 consists of 16 residues. The CDR3 sequence: CASSQDRREDNEKLFF. DNA of the CDR3: TGCGCCAGCAGCCAAGACCGACGGGAGGATAATGAAAAACTGTTTTTT.

For this clonotype: This may stem from a read error, because a much larger clone lies one nucleotide away. The chain is built from TRBV12-3 or TRBV12-4 and TRBJ2-4; D is uncertain. This CDR3 contains 13 residues. The V and J ends lost 5 bases and 9 bases respectively, with 14 bases between them. CDR3 amino acids: CASSPSDNGIQYF. The CDR3 DNA is TGTGCCAGCAGTCCATCTGATAACGGCATTCAGTACTTC.

On this clonotype: A read error may produce the germline difference seen at one junction end. The chain joins TRBV7-9 to TRBJ2-7; 9 bases map to TRBD1. This CDR3 spans 15 amino acids. In germline, CDR1 is SEHNR, CDR2 FQNEAQ (reference sequence). CDR3 protein: CTSSFTWDRAYEQYF. CDR3 DNA sequence: TGTACCAGCAGCTTTACGTGGGACAGGGCTTACGAGCAGTACTTC.

The count of this clonotype is one. A read error may account for a junction end that differs from germline. The rearrangement joins TRBV29-1 to TRBJ2-1, with D perhaps matching TRBD1 (5 bases). CDR1 SQVTM and CDR2 ANQGSEA come from the germline V gene. The length of the CDR3 is 10 residues. The CDR3 coding sequence is TGCAGCGGATCGGACAATGGGCAGCTCTTC. Its translation: CSGSDNGQLF.

On this clonotype itself: This sequence may be a read error, since a much larger clone differs from it by one base. The V and J genes are TRBV6-5 and TRBJ2-3; weak D call: TRBD1 (6 bases). The CDR3 covers 15 residues. The ends were cut back, 2 bases at V and 2 bases at J, with 11 bases in the middle. Germline V CDR1 and CDR2: MNHEY, SVGAGI. CDR3 in DNA: TGTGCCAGCAGTTACCGGGACATGTCCACAGATACGCAGTATTTT. Its protein is CASSYRDMSTDTQYF.

In the case of this clonotype: This sequence may be a read error, since a much larger clone differs from it by one base. This CDR3 reads CANEGSTDTQYF. CDR3 DNA: TGTGCCAATGAGGGGAGCACAGATACGCAGTATTTT. V is TRBV7-9 and J is TRBJ2-3; D may be TRBD1 or TRBD2 (5 bases each). The CDR3 is 12 amino acids. Trimming removed 10 bases from V and 0 bases from J, with 8 bases in between. CDR1 and CDR2 (germline): SEHNR, FQNEAQ (reference sequence).

The chain uses TRBV10-3 and TRBJ2-2; D remains ambiguous. Germline V gene sequence: CDR1 ENHRY, CDR2 SYGVKD. Trimming removed 0 bases from V and 0 bases from J, with 8 bases in between. The CDR3 sequence is 16 residues long. CDR3 bases: TGTGCCATCAGTGAGTCCCAGGAACCGAACACCGGGGAGCTGTTTTTT. Translation gives CAISESQEPNTGELFF.

A remark on this clonotype: Just one base apart from a much larger clone, this may be a read error. V gene TRBV12-3 or TRBV12-4 combines with J gene TRBJ2-3; D remains unclear. There are 14 residues in the CDR3. CDR3 bases: TGTGCCAGCAGTTTACAGGACGGCACATATACGCAGTATTTT. Residues: CASSLQDGTYTQYF.

J is TRBJ2-4 and V is TRBV5-4; 7 nucleotides align to TRBD2. The germline V gene encodes CDR1 SGHNT and CDR2 YYREEE (reference sequence). This CDR3 has 16 residues. J was trimmed by 1 base and V by 1 base; bases with no gene match: 5. CDR3 nucleotides: TGTGCCAGCAGCTTGTGGGGGGGTAGGGCCAAAAACATTCAGTACTTC. This translates into CASSLWGGRAKNIQYF.